This T cell receptor (beta chain) was sequenced during a study of blood T cell repertoires in COVID-19. Study-wide background: Samples representing acute and convalescent COVID-19 were sourced from the United States, Italy and Spain. Sources were T cells, B-cell-depleted T cells, or PBMCs; the material itself was cDNA or gDNA.

Per the study methods: From reference gene primer amplification, estimates of nucleated cell counts were derived. Clones were read by immunoSEQ multiplex PCR, and TCRdb kept only the in-frame ones, dropping some. D and trimming were read from the DNA, whereas the V and J calls and clone size are those reported in that table. This table holds over 150,000 clones, roughly 91% found once. V was clipped by 3 bases and J by 6 bases; unmatched bases: 5. Germline V CDR1 and CDR2: SGHRS, YFSETQ. The CDR3 totals 14 residues. The sample consisted of peripheral blood. This clonotype was sampled from a man in his fifties or sixties who had recovered from COVID-19. J is TRBJ2-4 and V is TRBV5-1; 8 nucleotides line up with TRBD2. As DNA, the CDR3 is TGCGCCAGCAGCTCCCCTCTAGCGGGAAACATTCAGTACTTC. Its protein is CASSSPLAGNIQYF.